The next 24 T cell receptor beta chains were all read from a single sample in a study of OX40 agonist ivuxolimab in advanced cancers. Profiling relied on immunoSEQ multiplex PCR, and the TCRdb table lists in-frame clones only, not all of them. The table shows roughly 35,000 clones, with less than 80% occurring only once. The specimen was CD4+ or CD8+ T cells sorted from blood, collected in a trial of the OX40 agonist ivuxolimab. The receptors come from an adult with an advanced solid tumor such as melanoma, head and neck, liver or kidney cancer.

The rearrangement uses TRBV5-1 and TRBJ2-1, with 12 bases aligning to TRBD2. This CDR3 has 16 amino acids. Germline CDR1 reads SGHRS; CDR2 reads YFSETQ. The trim removed 4 bases at V and 5 bases at J, leaving 7 bases unmatched. As DNA, the CDR3 is TGCGCCAGCAGCCTGCCGACTAGCGGGGGAAACAATGAGCAGTTCTTC. It specifies CASSLPTSGGNNEQFF.

This clone came up a few times. This sequence joins TRBV10-3 and TRBJ2-7; tentative D call: TRBD2 (6 bases). Germline CDR1 reads ENHRY; CDR2 reads SYGVKD. This CDR3 is built from 14 residues. V lost 8 bases to trimming and J lost 3 bases, with 17 bases between them. The CDR3 sequence: CAIAGGRLGYEQYF. The CDR3 nucleotides read TGTGCCATCGCCGGTGGGAGACTAGGCTACGAGCAGTACTTC.

This clone was picked up a small number of times. The chain is built from TRBV11-2 and TRBJ1-1; D is ambiguous. The V end was cut by 5 bases, the J end by 0 bases, with 16 bases between. The CDR3 covers 16 residues. The germline V gene has CDR1 SGHAT and CDR2 FQNNGV. As DNA, the CDR3 is TGTGCCAGCAGCCTAACCTGGGGAGAAATGAACACTGAAGCTTTCTTT. The encoded protein is CASSLTWGEMNTEAFF.

CDR3 in amino acids: CASSSQGDSTDTQYF. CDR3 DNA: TGTGCCAGCAGCTCCCAGGGGGATAGCACAGATACGCAGTATTTT. This rearrangement joins TRBV11-2 to TRBJ2-3; 7 bases are a match to TRBD1. The CDR3 loop spans 15 amino acids. The V gene end was trimmed by 4 bases and the J gene end by 0 bases; junction bases not matched to a gene: 4. The V gene's germline CDR1 is SGHAT and CDR2 FQNNGV.

The chain links TRBV5-1 to TRBJ2-5; the D is unclear. CDR1 is SGHRS and CDR2 is YFSETQ in the germline V gene. CDR3 length equals 12 residues. V lost 4 bases to trimming and J lost 3 bases, with 7 bases between them. CDR3 sequence reads: CASSASEETQYF. The CDR3 DNA follows: TGCGCCAGCAGCGCCTCTGAAGAGACCCAGTACTTC. Full variable domain (outside the CDR3, taken from reference TRBV5-1 and TRBJ2-5): KAGVTQTPRYLIKTRGQQVTLSCSPISGHRSVSWYQQTPGQGLQFLFEYFSETQRNKGNFPGRFSGRQFSNSRSEMNVSTLELGDSALYLCASSASEETQYFGPGTRLLVL.

This sequence joins TRBV4-1 and TRBJ2-7; D remains ambiguous. The CDR3 is 13 residues long. With 2 bases removed from V and 3 bases from J, the gap between germline ends came to 8 bases. Germline lookup yields CDR1 MGHRA and CDR2 YSYEKL. CDR3 in DNA: TGCGCCAGCAGCCAAAACGCCTACTACGAGCAGTACTTC. Its protein is CASSQNAYYEQYF.

The CDR3 is CASSWNREASYNEQFF. The CDR3 coding sequence is TGTGCCAGCAGTTGGAACCGGGAGGCCTCCTACAATGAGCAGTTCTTC. The chain carries TRBV28 and TRBJ2-1; 7 bases fit TRBD2. Germline CDR1 reads MDHEN; CDR2 reads SYDVKM. The CDR3 has 16 residues. With 4 bases clipped from V and 0 bases from J, the junction kept 6 bases outside the gene matches.

This clone appeared a few times. The chain links TRBV7-9 to TRBJ2-7; weak D call: TRBD2 (6 bases). The CDR3 contains 14 residues. In germline, CDR1 is SEHNR, CDR2 FQNEAQ (reference sequence). V was pared by 5 bases and J by 1 base, with 12 bases between. The CDR3 region is CASSPRDASYEQYF. CDR3 DNA: TGTGCCAGCAGCCCGCGGGACGCTTCCTACGAGCAGTACTTC.

The chain recombines TRBV28 with TRBJ2-7, with 11 bases that match TRBD1. Germline V gene sequence: CDR1 MDHEN, CDR2 SYDVKM. CDR3 size: 15 residues. Unmatched junction bases numbered 3, after V lost 1 base and J lost 4 bases. As DNA, the CDR3 is TGTGCCAGCAGTTTATCGGACAGGGGGCTGTACGAGCAGTACTTC. This sequence encodes CASSLSDRGLYEQYF.

The genes are TRBV7-9 and TRBJ2-1; perhaps TRBD2 as D (5 bases). V was pared by 3 bases and J by 9 bases, with 6 bases between. Germline-derived CDR1 and CDR2 are SEHNR and FQNEAQ (reference sequence). The CDR3 totals 11 residues. This CDR3 reads CASSFSGEQFF. In DNA, the CDR3 is TGTGCCAGCAGCTTCAGCGGTGAGCAGTTCTTC.

The CDR3 spells CASNPGTGGESYNSPLHF. CDR3 nucleotides: TGCGCCAGCAACCCCGGGACAGGGGGTGAGTCCTATAATTCACCCCTCCACTTT. The V call is TRBV23-1, the J call TRBJ1-6; 11 positions match TRBD1. TRBV23-1 is an ORF; its function is uncertain. After removal of 7 bases from V and 1 base from J, the junction contained 9 bases not matched to a gene. This CDR3 is built from 18 residues.

The chain carries TRBV7-9 and TRBJ2-1; D may be TRBD2 (6 bases). Between the trimmed V and J ends, which lost 5 bases and 12 bases, there was a span of 26 bases. Germline CDR1 reads SEHNR; CDR2 reads FQNEAQ (reference sequence). CDR3 length: 16 amino acids. The CDR3, as DNA: TGTGCCAGCAGCGATTTAGGGGAGGTGAATAGGAACAGGCAGTTCTTC. Protein product: CASSDLGEVNRNRQFF.

V and J are TRBV4-2 and TRBJ1-2; tentatively, D is TRBD1 (5 bases). V was trimmed by 4 bases and J by 4 bases, leaving 19 bases between them. The CDR3 spans 16 residues. Germline CDR1 and CDR2: LGHNA and YNFKEQ. The CDR3 region is CASSPQWGGGTYGYTF. As DNA, the CDR3 is TGTGCCAGCAGCCCCCAATGGGGCGGGGGGACCTATGGCTACACCTTC.

The V gene is TRBV2, the J gene TRBJ2-2; 7 nucleotides agree with TRBD1. Germline CDR1 and CDR2: SNHLY and FYNNEI. The CDR3 sequence is 15 residues long. With V trimmed by 8 bases and J by 0 bases, 6 bases remained unmatched. DNA for the CDR3: TGTGCCAGCCTCAGACAGGGCGCGAACACCGGGGAGCTGTTTTTT. Encoded protein: CASLRQGANTGELFF. Variable domain in full (rest from reference TRBV2 and TRBJ2-2): EPEVTQTPSHQVTQMGQEVILRCVPISNHLYFYWYRQILGQKVEFLVSFYNNEISEKSEIFDDQFSVERPDGSNFTLKIRSTKLEDSAMYFCASLRQGANTGELFFGEGSRLTVL.

The rearrangement uses TRBV20-1 and TRBJ2-1; D uncertain. Per germline, CDR1 DFQATT and CDR2 SNEGSKA (reference sequence). The CDR3 runs to 11 residues. The CDR3 DNA follows: TGCAGCTTCGACGATTACAATGAGCAGTTCTTC. As protein: CSFDDYNEQFF.

The CDR3 sequence is CASSYSSSSYNSPLHF. CDR3 coding DNA: TGTGCCAGCAGTTACTCGAGTAGCTCCTATAATTCACCCCTCCACTTT. The chain has TRBV6-5 and TRBJ1-6, with D unclear. CDR3 size: 16 residues. V lost 0 bases and J lost 0, with 6 bases in between. The germline V gene encodes CDR1 MNHEY and CDR2 SVGAGI.

This clone appeared a single time. The chain recombines TRBV2 with TRBJ1-3; D not resolved. Trimming cost V 4 bases and J 0 bases, with 10 bases left between them. CDR3 size: 15 residues. CDR1 is SNHLY, CDR2 FYNNEI, per germline. CDR3 nucleotides: TGTGCCAGCAGTGCGTCAGGATACTCTGGAAACACCATATATTTT. It translates to CASSASGYSGNTIYF.

V and J are TRBV9 and TRBJ2-3; 8 nucleotides match TRBD2. V shed 3 bases and J 2 bases; nucleotides not matched to a gene: 14. Germline CDR1 and CDR2: SGDLS and YYNGEE. CDR3 length equals 18 residues. CDR3 in amino acids: CASSGGLAGKGNTDTQYF. The CDR3 DNA sequence: TGTGCCAGCAGCGGGGGTCTAGCGGGCAAGGGGAACACAGATACGCAGTATTTT.

This chain joins TRBV7-6 and TRBJ2-1; 9 bases match TRBD2. V lost 1 base, J lost 6 bases, and 4 bases stayed unmatched. This CDR3 has 15 amino acids. The germline V gene encodes CDR1 SGHVS and CDR2 FNYEAQ. CDR3 in DNA: TGTGCCAGCAGCTTAGGGACTAGCGCCATCAATGAGCAGTTCTTC. This sequence encodes CASSLGTSAINEQFF.

This clone was counted between two and nine times. The chain is built from TRBV5-6 and TRBJ1-3; a weak D match, TRBD1 (5 bases). This CDR3 comprises 13 residues. Trimming stripped 3 bases from V and 7 bases from J, with 11 bases between. The germline CDR1 and CDR2 sequences are SGHDT and YYEEEE. The CDR3 DNA sequence: TGTGCCAGCAGCTCAATATCAGGGAACACCATATATTTT. It translates to CASSSISGNTIYF.

The genes are TRBV6-4 and TRBJ2-5; D is unclear. Trimming removed 4 bases from V and 2 bases from J, with 11 bases in between. This CDR3 is built from 14 residues. The germline V gene has CDR1 MRHNA and CDR2 SNTAGT. CDR3: CASSASGNQETQYF. The CDR3 DNA sequence: TGTGCCAGCAGTGCCTCTGGGAATCAAGAGACCCAGTACTTC.

The chain combines TRBV6-6 with TRBJ2-7; the D is unclear. Germline V gives CDR1 MNHNY, CDR2 SVGAGI (reference sequence). The CDR3 consists of 12 residues. With 0 bases removed from V and 9 bases from J, the gap between germline ends came to 9 bases. CDR3 DNA: TGTGCCAGCAGTTACTCGACTCCAGGGCAGTACTTC. Its translation: CASSYSTPGQYF.

This chain links TRBV7-2 with TRBJ1-1; D gene ambiguous. V was shortened by 7 bases and J by 1 base, with 16 bases between the two germline ends. The germline V gene encodes CDR1 SGHTA and CDR2 FQGNSA. This CDR3 is built from 15 residues. CDR3 loop: CASILRRTGNTEAFF. DNA of the CDR3: TGTGCCAGCATCCTCCGTAGGACTGGGAACACTGAAGCTTTCTTT. The full variable domain, rest sourced from reference TRBV7-2 and TRBJ1-1, is GAGVSQSPSNKVTEKGKDVELRCDPISGHTALYWYRQSLGQGLEFLIYFQGNSAPDKSGLPSDRFSAERTGGSVSTLTIQRTQQEDSAVYLCASILRRTGNTEAFFGQGTRLTVV.

This clone has just a few counts. J is TRBJ2-7 and V is TRBV2; D gene unclear. Deletions cut 4 bases from V and 6 bases from J, with 7 bases between. The CDR3 is 11 amino acids. Germline CDR1 reads SNHLY; CDR2 reads FYNNEI. The CDR3 loop reads CASSARAEQYF. The CDR3 DNA is TGTGCCAGCAGTGCACGGGCCGAGCAGTACTTC.